These T cell receptor beta chains were read from a single sample in a study of monozygotic twins with inflammatory bowel disease. With the 5' RACE reads reprocessed, TCRdb shows one record per CDR3 protein and no DNA. In total, the table holds 350,000 to 550,000 distinct CDR3 sequences. The specimen sequenced was blood. These receptor sequences come from a human donor with ulcerative colitis or Crohn's disease, or a healthy co-twin of an affected twin (not recorded which). Each CDR3 is given with its conserved first and last residue.

CDR3 protein	V gene	J gene
CASSARQGGQPQHF	TRBV12-3/TRBV12-4	TRBJ1-5
CSARAHSGSNQPQHF	TRBV20-1	TRBJ1-5
CASSHRGFHNEQFF	TRBV3-1	TRBJ2-1
CASSLAGRGDETQYF	TRBV5-8	TRBJ2-5
CASSLRDMSSYEQYF	TRBV27	TRBJ2-7
CASSLTGAAYGYTF	TRBV7-2	TRBJ1-2
CASSQEVSSEGSNQPQHF	TRBV4-1	TRBJ1-5
CASSSLGRGTPLTQYF	TRBV7-6	TRBJ2-3
CASTPGGYQETQYF	TRBV5-1	TRBJ2-5
CASSPLGVYGYTF	TRBV6-5	TRBJ1-2
CSATSGDNPSAYNEQFF	TRBV20-1	TRBJ2-1
CASSLEGSYGYTF	TRBV5-1	TRBJ1-2
CATKGWTGYGYTF	TRBV27	TRBJ1-2
CASSDDSNQPQHF	TRBV2	TRBJ1-5
CASSFGWGQSSYNEQFF	TRBV5-6	TRBJ2-1
CSARDWGSPRGDTQYF	TRBV20-1	TRBJ2-3
CASSSGLAEYNEQFF	TRBV5-1	TRBJ2-1
CASSQEGGASSYNEQFF	TRBV4-1	TRBJ2-1
CASSFTGGSTEAFF	TRBV7-9	TRBJ1-1
CASSEWGSGANVLTF	TRBV2	TRBJ2-6
CASSLGPANTDTQYF	TRBV7-2	TRBJ2-3
CASSSRGEGNSNQPQHF	TRBV4-2	TRBJ1-5
CAISDGSKGSPLHF	TRBV10-3	TRBJ1-6
CASSSPPSRALHF	TRBV27	TRBJ1-6
CASSLNTGRTDTQYF	TRBV7-9	TRBJ2-3
CASSQDRGVGEKLFF	TRBV4-1	TRBJ1-4
CASSWGAGSAQETQYF	TRBV5-4	TRBJ2-5
CASSKEKCPGGDTGELFF	TRBV21-1	TRBJ2-2
CCARKLAKNTGELFF	TRBV20-1	TRBJ2-2
CASTPGGAGTEAFF	TRBV9	TRBJ1-1
CASSPGTSGSGTSYNEQFF	TRBV5-1	TRBJ2-1
CASSLGQYTDTQYF	TRBV5-1	TRBJ2-3
CASSFTQSSYNEQFF	TRBV7-2	TRBJ2-1
CAISESGGQGNQPQHF	TRBV10-3	TRBJ1-5
CASSRGSGQGGTDTQYF	TRBV5-1	TRBJ2-3
CASSLDGSSSLAQYF	TRBV5-1	TRBJ2-5
CASLSPDSNQPQHF	TRBV2	TRBJ1-5
CSASIGTGMRNTIYF	TRBV20-1	TRBJ1-3
CASSPGARSELFF	TRBV5-4	TRBJ2-2
CAWTRLGGGDSTDTQYF	TRBV30	TRBJ2-3
CAISPQAGETDTQYF	TRBV10-3	TRBJ2-3
CAISLTGATNTEAFF	TRBV10-3	TRBJ1-1
CASSQGLGKTQYF	TRBV7-2	TRBJ2-5
CATSDSGTSGGDYTDTQYF	TRBV24-1	TRBJ2-3
CSARAGGNQETQYF	TRBV20-1	TRBJ2-5
CASSPSAEQFF	TRBV7-8	TRBJ2-1
CASSPEGLAAGKTQYF	TRBV4-2	TRBJ2-5
CASRDAGGRRTQYF	TRBV7-8	TRBJ2-5
CASSALGDTGELFF	TRBV5-1	TRBJ2-2
CASSAGLGLQIATNEKLFF	TRBV2	TRBJ1-4